This entry concerns a single T cell receptor beta chain. This sample stems from a study of blood T cell repertoires in COVID-19. About the research overall: PBMCs, B-cell-depleted T cells, or T cells were the source of the cDNA or gDNA that made up the material.

Per the original methods: Estimation of nucleated cell counts relied on the amplification of reference gene primers. Profiling relied on immunoSEQ multiplex PCR, and the TCRdb table lists in-frame clones only, not all of them. The DNA gave D and trimming, while V, J and clone size come from that table. The sample contains some 260,000 clones, roughly 90% of which appear only once. This clonotype originated in a woman aged 40 to 50 who had recovered from COVID-19. Sequencing was performed on peripheral blood.

For the CDR3, the DNA is TGTGCCAGCAGTTTGGCCATCGTCTACGAGCAGTACTTC. This codes for CASSLAIVYEQYF. The rearrangement uses TRBV12-3 or TRBV12-4 and TRBJ2-7; no firm D call. This CDR3 contains 13 residues. Trimming left V 3 bases short and J 3 bases short, with 9 bases between.